Shown below are 27 T cell receptor beta chains from a single sample sequenced in a study of response to subunit inactivated influenza vaccine. One entry per CDR3 protein, called by TCRdb with MiXCR from the RT-PCR reads. The data hold 500,000 to 550,000 distinct CDR3 sequences, with under 30% observed a single time. In addition, the sample was reused for a study of T cells expressing NK-cell markers. That report notes: UMIs accompanied the 5'RACE template switching by which TCR beta cDNA was made.

The sample consisted of CD4+ T cells sorted from PBMCs, taken about 11 days after vaccination. All receptors come from a man between 45 and 60 years old who received an inactivated influenza vaccine.

The chain couples TRBV4-2 to TRBJ2-1, with 12 bases lining up with TRBD2. This CDR3 has 17 residues. The ends lost 0 bases at V and 8 bases at J; junction bases unmatched: 8. Germline loops: CDR1 LGHNA, CDR2 YNFKEQ. The CDR3 spells CASSQEKGASGGDEQFF. The CDR3 bases are TGTGCCAGCAGCCAAGAGAAAGGGGCTAGCGGGGGGGATGAGCAGTTCTTC.

This clonotype was seen a few times. This rearrangement joins TRBV2 to TRBJ2-6; D not resolved. Germline CDR1 reads SNHLY; CDR2 reads FYNNEI. This CDR3 has 14 residues. Trimming took off 8 bases at V and 0 bases at J, with 8 bases between the two ends. The CDR3 DNA sequence: TGTGCCAGCTGCAGGCGCTCTGGGGCCAACGTCCTGACTTTC. Protein sequence: CASCRRSGANVLTF.

This clonotype was detected a few times. This chain links TRBV29-1 with TRBJ2-7, with 12 positions matching TRBD1. Germline lookup yields CDR1 SQVTM and CDR2 ANQGSEA. The CDR3 extends over 14 amino acids. Losses at the gene ends were 4 bases for V and 4 bases for J; bases not matched to a gene: 5. DNA of the CDR3: TGCAGCGTTGTAAAGGGACAGGGGGCTTACGAGCAGTACTTC. Translation gives CSVVKGQGAYEQYF.

This clonotype was observed a handful of times. The rearrangement links TRBV20-1 to TRBJ2-1, with 9 bases fitting TRBD1. The CDR3 contains 14 residues. From germline, CDR1 is DFQATT and CDR2 SNEGSKA (reference sequence). The junction had 11 bases not matched to a gene; V was cut back by 6 bases and J by 8 bases. CDR3 protein: CSASPRTGVYEQFF. The DNA of the CDR3 is TGCAGTGCCTCACCCAGGACAGGGGTATATGAGCAGTTCTTC.

This clonotype was detected only a few times. J is TRBJ2-3 and V is TRBV21-1. TRBV21-1 is a pseudogene locus. The CDR3 contains 14 residues. The CDR3 bases are TGTGCCAGCGAGTACGGGGATTGCACAGATACGCAGTATTTT. Amino acids: CASEYGDCTDTQYF.

The table lists this clonotype with a few counts. CDR3 sequence reads: CSARETSGKNTGELFF. CDR3 DNA sequence: TGCAGTGCTAGAGAAACTAGCGGGAAGAACACCGGGGAGCTGTTTTTT. The V call is TRBV20-1, the J call TRBJ2-2, with 10 nucleotides matching TRBD2. The V segment lost 0 bases and the J segment 1 base; nucleotides outside the gene matches: 2. Germline V gives CDR1 DFQATT, CDR2 SNEGSKA (reference sequence). This CDR3 is 16 amino acids long.

This clonotype showed up just a few times. The V gene is TRBV12-3 or TRBV12-4, the J gene TRBJ2-7; 11 bases fit TRBD1. J gave up 3 bases and V 6 bases, and 4 bases lay outside the gene matches. The CDR3 loop spans 14 amino acids. The CDR3 region is CASRAGTGGYEQYF. The CDR3 DNA is TGTGCCAGCAGGGCCGGGACAGGGGGCTACGAGCAGTACTTC.

In its sample, this clonotype was seen a few times. This chain uses TRBV29-1 with TRBJ1-1, with D unclear. Trimming took 7 bases from V and 0 from J, leaving 12 bases between them. The CDR3 runs to 13 residues. CDR1 and CDR2 from the germline V gene are SQVTM and ANQGSEA. CDR3 coding DNA: TGCAGCGACCACGACGGACTGAACACTGAAGCTTTCTTT. Translating gives CSDHDGLNTEAFF.

This clonotype was detected a few times. The V call is TRBV5-1, the J call TRBJ1-2; perhaps TRBD1 as D (5 bases). The CDR3 runs 14 residues. The V end was cut by 3 bases, the J end by 5 bases, with 14 bases between. Per germline, CDR1 SGHRS and CDR2 YFSETQ. DNA for the CDR3: TGCGCCAGCAGCTGGGGGTCGCAGAAGTATGGCTACACCTTC. It translates to CASSWGSQKYGYTF.

With regard to this clonotype: At one boundary the junction diverges from the germline segment, which might be a read error. The rearrangement joins TRBV28 to TRBJ2-5; D gene ambiguous. Germline CDR1 reads MDHEN; CDR2 reads SYDVKM. The CDR3 runs 13 residues. Here the CDR3 DNA reads TGTGCCTGCAGTTTATTTGCGCGGGAGACCCAGTACTTC. Protein sequence: CACSLFARETQYF.

The chain couples TRBV7-9 to TRBJ2-3; a possible D gene is TRBD2 (5 bases). Trimming took off 5 bases at V and 2 bases at J, with 14 bases between the two ends. Looked up from germline, CDR1 is SEHNR and CDR2 is FQNEAQ (reference sequence). This CDR3 comprises 15 residues. Written as DNA, the CDR3 is TGTGCCAGCAGCAGGCAACGGGGAGACACAGATACGCAGTATTTT. This encodes CASSRQRGDTDTQYF.

This clonotype was counted only a few times. The gene calls are TRBV28 and TRBJ1-6; 7 positions match TRBD1. Germline-derived CDR1 and CDR2 are MDHEN and SYDVKM. This CDR3 spans 17 amino acids. V trimming: 5 bases; J trimming: 6 bases; junction bases outside the gene matches: 13. This chain's CDR3 is CASSVGPGGGGNSPLHF. For the CDR3, the DNA is TGTGCCAGCAGTGTAGGACCAGGGGGAGGAGGTAATTCACCCCTCCACTTT.

V usage is TRBV12-3 or TRBV12-4 and J usage is TRBJ2-5; the D is unclear. The CDR3 is 12 amino acids. The ends were cut back, 0 bases at V and 6 bases at J, with 5 bases in the middle. The CDR3: CASSLAGQTQYF. CDR3 DNA sequence: TGTGCCAGCAGTTTAGCGGGTCAGACCCAGTACTTC.

The chain is built from TRBV28 and TRBJ2-3; D gene unclear. Germline V lookup: CDR1 MDHEN, CDR2 SYDVKM. V lost 6 bases and J lost 5, with 9 bases in between. The length of the CDR3 is 12 residues. The CDR3 here is CASSSAEDTQYF. CDR3 nucleotides: TGTGCCAGCAGCTCGGCTGAAGATACGCAGTATTTT.

The V gene is TRBV4-1, the J gene TRBJ1-2; D possibly corresponds to TRBD1 (5 bases). CDR3 length: 16 residues. V gave up 4 bases and J gave up 0 bases, with 15 bases separating them. Per the germline V gene, CDR1 is MGHRA and CDR2 is YSYEKL. The CDR3 DNA reads as TGCGCCAGCAGCCCCGACCCCGGGGGAGCTAACTATGGCTACACCTTC. The encoded protein is CASSPDPGGANYGYTF.

This clonotype was found a few times. The rearrangement links TRBV25-1 to TRBJ2-1; 10 bases map to TRBD1. Germline V gene data show CDR1 as MGHDK and CDR2 as SYGVNS. This CDR3 spans 15 amino acids. V shed 4 bases and J 8 bases; nucleotides not matched to a gene: 8. The CDR3 here is CASSALPGTGDEQFF. CDR3 sequence (DNA): TGTGCCAGCAGTGCCTTACCTGGGACAGGGGATGAGCAGTTCTTC.

The table lists this clonotype with many counts. The rearrangement links TRBV20-1 to TRBJ2-1; D is possibly TRBD2 (6 bases). Looked up from germline, CDR1 is DFQATT and CDR2 is SNEGSKA (reference sequence). V lost 3 bases, J lost 4 bases, and 16 bases lay in between. The CDR3 runs to 15 residues. CDR3 in amino acids: CSARRGRANYNEQFF. As DNA, the CDR3 is TGCAGTGCTAGGCGGGGCAGAGCAAATTACAATGAGCAGTTCTTC.

V usage is TRBV11-1 and J usage is TRBJ2-5, with 7 positions matching TRBD1. J lost 5 bases, V lost 2 bases, and 8 bases had no gene match. CDR3 length equals 15 residues. Germline lookup yields CDR1 SGHAT and CDR2 FQDESV (reference sequence). This chain's CDR3 is CASSLRQGPMETQYF. In nucleotides, the CDR3 is TGTGCCAGCAGCTTAAGACAGGGACCTATGGAGACCCAGTACTTC.

This sequence joins TRBV4-2 and TRBJ2-1; possibly TRBD1 or TRBD2 for D (5 bases each). V was clipped by 0 bases and J by 9 bases, with 18 bases between them. Germline CDR1 is LGHNA and CDR2 is YNFKEQ. This CDR3 contains 16 residues. This CDR3 is CASSQDFQGASAEQFF. DNA for the CDR3: TGTGCCAGCAGCCAAGATTTTCAGGGAGCATCCGCTGAGCAGTTCTTC.

This clonotype has a single count. The rearrangement links TRBV29-1 to TRBJ1-1, with a possible D match to TRBD1 (6 bases). The length of the CDR3 is 13 residues. Germline loops: CDR1 SQVTM, CDR2 ANQGSEA. V was shortened by 5 bases and J by 0 bases, with 10 bases between the two germline ends. The CDR3 DNA follows: TGCAGCGTTAGGAGGGGGATGAACACTGAAGCTTTCTTT. Protein: CSVRRGMNTEAFF.

J is TRBJ1-6 and V is TRBV7-8; TRBD1 aligns across 8 bases. The CDR3 extends over 14 amino acids. V shed 6 bases and J 7 bases; nucleotides not matched to a gene: 5. Per the germline V gene, CDR1 is SGHVS and CDR2 is FQNEAQ. CDR3 region: CASSRQGKNSPLHF. CDR3 sequence (DNA): TGTGCCAGCAGTAGACAGGGGAAGAATTCACCCCTCCACTTT.

This clonotype was seen more than once but under ten times. V usage is TRBV24-1 and J usage is TRBJ2-2; 10 bases are shared with TRBD1. V dropped 0 bases and J dropped 3; count of bases not matched to a gene: 6. The CDR3 totals 18 residues. Per germline, CDR1 KGHDR and CDR2 SFDVKD. The CDR3 reads CATSDLLGTGVDTGELFF. In DNA form, the CDR3 reads TGTGCCACCAGTGATTTGCTCGGGACAGGGGTTGACACCGGGGAGCTGTTTTTT.

This clonotype was counted between two and nine times. This sequence joins TRBV4-3 and TRBJ2-5; D is perhaps TRBD1 (6 bases). V lost 1 base, J lost 2 bases, and 8 bases lay in between. The length of the CDR3 is 14 residues. Germline assignment: CDR1 LGHNA and CDR2 YSLEER. Here the CDR3 DNA reads TGCGCCAGCAGCCAAGGGACAGATCAAGAGACCCAGTACTTC. Translating it yields CASSQGTDQETQYF.

The chain recombines TRBV7-9 with TRBJ2-1; no firm D call. Between the trimmed V and J ends, which lost 6 bases and 4 bases, there was a span of 16 bases. CDR1 and CDR2 from the germline V gene are SEHNR and FQNEAQ (reference sequence). The CDR3 spans 15 residues. The CDR3 nucleotides are TGTGCCAGCAGTCAATTTCGCACACCATACAATGAGCAGTTCTTC. It translates to CASSQFRTPYNEQFF.

V gene TRBV11-2 combines with J gene TRBJ2-4; D is undetermined. The CDR3 length is 12 residues. The V gene lost 1 base and the J gene lost 9 bases, with 7 bases spanning the gap. Germline V lookup: CDR1 SGHAT, CDR2 FQNNGV. The CDR3 nucleotides read TGTGCCAGCAGCTTAGGGACCAGCATTCAGTACTTC. Translating it yields CASSLGTSIQYF.

The chain employs TRBV6-6 and TRBJ2-5, with TRBD2 identical over 8 bases. Germline CDR1 MNHNY, CDR2 SVGAGI (reference sequence). With V trimmed by 6 bases and J by 5 bases, 5 bases remained unmatched. The CDR3 totals 13 residues. This CDR3 reads CASRSGSFETQYF. The CDR3 coding sequence is TGTGCCAGCAGGAGCGGGAGCTTTGAGACCCAGTACTTC.

The chain couples TRBV15 to TRBJ2-2; perhaps D is TRBD1 or TRBD2 (5 bases each). The V end was cut by 0 bases, the J end by 0 bases, with 8 bases between. Germline values: CDR1 LNHNV, CDR2 YYDKDF (reference sequence). The CDR3 has 16 amino acids. Here the CDR3 DNA reads TGTGCCACCAGCAGAGATGGGGGTTCGAACACCGGGGAGCTGTTTTTT. Translating it yields CATSRDGGSNTGELFF.